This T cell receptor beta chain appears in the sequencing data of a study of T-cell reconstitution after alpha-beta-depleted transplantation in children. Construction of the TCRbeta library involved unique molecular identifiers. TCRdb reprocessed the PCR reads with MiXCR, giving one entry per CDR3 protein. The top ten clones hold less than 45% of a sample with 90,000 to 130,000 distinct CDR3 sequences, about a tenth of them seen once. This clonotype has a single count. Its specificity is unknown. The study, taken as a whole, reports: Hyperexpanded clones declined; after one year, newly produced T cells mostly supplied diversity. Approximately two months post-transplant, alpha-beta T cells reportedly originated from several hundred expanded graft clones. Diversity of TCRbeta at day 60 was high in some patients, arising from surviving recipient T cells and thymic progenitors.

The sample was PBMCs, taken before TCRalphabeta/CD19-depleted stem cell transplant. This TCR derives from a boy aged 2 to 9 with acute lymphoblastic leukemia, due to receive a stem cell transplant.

The CDR3, as DNA: TGCAGTGCTCAGAGGCGGGACCGGAGCACAGATACGCAGTATTTT. This codes for CSAQRRDRSTDTQYF. The V call is TRBV20-1, the J call TRBJ2-3, with D perhaps matching TRBD2 (6 bases). The CDR3 is made up of 15 amino acids. Trimming took off 5 bases at V and 0 bases at J, with 15 bases between the two ends. Germline CDR1 and CDR2: DFQATT and SNEGSKA (reference sequence).